These 20 T cell receptor beta chains share one sample of origin, sequenced in a study of regulatory T cells in long-lasting Graves disease. Combining iRepertoire HTBI primers with Arm-PCR of CDR3 regions, the authors built TCR beta libraries. TCRdb fed the multiplex PCR reads into MiXCR, producing one record per CDR3 protein. Of hundreds of thousands of distinct CDR3 sequences listed, about 15% are singletons. Time point of the sample: newly diagnosed GD, antithyroid drugs for less than 3 months. RNA extracted from PBMCs served as the sequencing template. These data were likewise used in another study, on T cells in Graves' hyperthyroidism and ophthalmopathy.

This specimen consisted of peripheral blood mononuclear cells (PBMCs), obtained at new diagnosis, from a patient treated with antithyroid drugs. The receptor set was obtained from a woman in her twenties or thirties with Graves disease.

This clonotype was found many times. The genes are TRBV29-1 and TRBJ1-2; TRBD1 is a possible D gene (5 bases). Per the germline V gene, CDR1 is SQVTM and CDR2 is ANQGSEA. The CDR3 covers 13 residues. Trimming cost V 5 bases and J 4 bases, with 14 bases left between them. This CDR3 reads CSVQVGGSYGYTF. In DNA form, the CDR3 reads TGCAGCGTTCAAGTCGGGGGATCCTATGGCTACACCTTC.

The J gene is TRBJ1-5, the V gene TRBV30, with 10 bases identical to TRBD1. Germline lookup yields CDR1 GTSNPN and CDR2 SVGIG (reference sequence). V trimming: 2 bases; J trimming: 4 bases; junction bases outside the gene matches: 5. This CDR3 comprises 15 residues. The CDR3 here is CAWSRGQGDNQPQHF. The CDR3 coding sequence is TGTGCCTGGAGTCGCGGACAGGGGGATAATCAGCCCCAGCATTTT.

This clonotype was seen repeatedly, ten times or more. The chain recombines TRBV7-3 with TRBJ2-1, with D unclear. V gave up 1 base and J gave up 0 bases, with 10 bases separating them. Per germline, CDR1 SGHTA and CDR2 FQGTGA. CDR3 length: 16 residues. The DNA for the CDR3 is TGTGCCAGCAGCTTAAGGAGCGCGAGCTCCTACAATGAGCAGTTCTTC. It encodes CASSLRSASSYNEQFF.

This clonotype has a count of ten or more. The chain is built from TRBV15 and TRBJ1-5; 10 nucleotides match TRBD1. Germline V gives CDR1 LNHNV, CDR2 YYDKDF (reference sequence). J gave up 0 bases and V 3 bases, and 8 bases lay outside the gene matches. CDR3 length: 18 amino acids. This CDR3 is CATSSDRGRGYSNQPQHF. The CDR3 DNA sequence: TGTGCCACCAGCAGCGACAGGGGGCGCGGGTATAGCAATCAGCCCCAGCATTTT.

This clonotype was seen ten or more times. This sequence joins TRBV7-9 and TRBJ2-2, with TRBD2 matching over 9 bases. Looked up from germline, CDR1 is SEHNR and CDR2 is FQNEAQ (reference sequence). The CDR3 loop spans 18 amino acids. Trimming took 5 bases from V and 7 from J; bases not matched to a gene: 17. CDR3 protein: CASSRSWRSSGNGGELFF. DNA of the CDR3: TGTGCCAGCAGCCGATCATGGAGGTCTAGCGGGAACGGCGGGGAGCTGTTTTTT.

This chain links TRBV30 with TRBJ2-2; D is unclear. The germline V and J ends were trimmed by 3 bases and 7 bases, with 6 bases remaining between them. CDR3 size: 11 residues. The germline V gene encodes CDR1 GTSNPN and CDR2 SVGIG (reference sequence). Here the CDR3 DNA reads TGTGCCTGGAGCACGGTCGGGGAGCTGTTTTTT. It is translated as CAWSTVGELFF.

At least ten counts were recorded for this clonotype. The rearrangement joins TRBV6-1 to TRBJ1-5; no clear D. The CDR3 is 15 amino acids. CDR1 and CDR2 from the germline V gene are MNHNS and SASEGT. Trimming cost V 6 bases and J 10 bases, with 22 bases left between them. Here the CDR3 reads CASRQTGLIISPQHF. The CDR3 DNA is TGTGCCAGCAGGCAAACGGGCCTTATAATCAGCCCCCAGCATTTT.

This clonotype has ten or more counts. In nucleotides, the CDR3 is TGTGCCAGCAGTTTTCCCGGGACAAGCAATCAGCCCCAGCATTTT. Amino acid sequence: CASSFPGTSNQPQHF. The V call is TRBV28, the J call TRBJ1-5, with D possibly TRBD1 on 6 matching bases. Germline CDR1 reads MDHEN; CDR2 reads SYDVKM. The CDR3 contains 15 residues. Trimming took 3 bases from V and 1 from J, leaving 10 bases between them.

This clonotype was recorded at least ten times. J is TRBJ2-7 and V is TRBV9; 7 bases fit TRBD2. There are 14 residues in the CDR3. Germline CDR1 and CDR2: SGDLS and YYNGEE. Germline trimming cut 3 bases from V and 3 bases from J; bases unmatched to any gene: 6. The CDR3 DNA reads as TGTGCCAGCAGCGAGGGAAGCGGGATCTACGAGCAGTACTTC. This sequence encodes CASSEGSGIYEQYF.

This clonotype showed up just a few times. CDR3 sequence reads: CASNLAGEGGELFF. The CDR3 DNA is TGTGCCAGCAACCTAGCGGGAGAGGGCGGGGAGCTGTTTTTT. The chain recombines TRBV7-3 with TRBJ2-2; TRBD2 agrees at 10 bases. The CDR3 spans 14 residues. Trimming at V came to 7 bases and at J to 7 bases, leaving 6 bases not matched to a gene. Germline V gives CDR1 SGHTA, CDR2 FQGTGA.

This clonotype was detected ten times or more. This chain connects TRBV20-1 to TRBJ2-7, with TRBD2 matching over 8 bases. The germline V gene encodes CDR1 DFQATT and CDR2 SNEGSKA (reference sequence). V was pared by 0 bases and J by 0 bases, with 7 bases of the junction left unmatched. The CDR3 covers 16 residues. CDR3 sequence (DNA): TGCAGTGCTAGAGAAGGGGCGGGAGGCCGCTCCTACGAGCAGTACTTC. Encoded protein: CSAREGAGGRSYEQYF.

CDR3 nucleotide sequence: TGTGCCAGCAGTGACAGGACTAGCGGGGAGCTGTTTTTT. It translates to CASSDRTSGELFF. The rearrangement joins TRBV6-4 to TRBJ2-2, with 7 bases fitting TRBD2. The germline gives CDR1 MRHNA, CDR2 SNTAGT. There are 13 residues in the CDR3. Losses at the gene ends were 2 bases for V and 7 bases for J; bases not matched to a gene: 1.

Ten or more counts support this clonotype. J is TRBJ2-5 and V is TRBV6-1; no firm D call. The germline CDR1 and CDR2 sequences are MNHNS and SASEGT. This CDR3 contains 13 residues. Trimming pared 5 bases from V and 0 bases from J, leaving 7 bases between. CDR3 sequence reads: CASSTPYQETQYF. The CDR3 coding sequence is TGTGCCAGCAGTACACCGTACCAAGAGACCCAGTACTTC.

This chain connects TRBV7-9 to TRBJ2-5; D is ambiguous. The CDR3 spans 15 residues. Germline V gives CDR1 SEHNR, CDR2 FQNEAQ (reference sequence). The V and J ends lost 0 bases and 1 base respectively, with 9 bases between them. CDR3 nucleotides: TGTGCCAGCAGCTTAGCGACGTCTTTCCAAGAGACCCAGTACTTC. It translates to CASSLATSFQETQYF.

In its sample, this clonotype was seen a few times. It may be a read error: a sequence one base away is much more abundant. The final CDR3 position lacks the conserved phenylalanine or tryptophan, pointing to a likely read error. The chain couples TRBV11-2 to TRBJ2-1; D remains ambiguous. The germline CDR1 and CDR2 sequences are SGHAT and FQNNGV. The V end was cut by 1 base, the J end by 7 bases, with 11 bases between. The CDR3 length is 14 residues. CDR3 sequence (DNA): TGTGCCAGCAGCTTAGGAGTTCTCGGGAATGAGCAGTTCCTC. Encoded protein: CASSLGVLGNEQFL.

This clonotype was seen at least ten times. The chain has TRBV10-3 and TRBJ2-7; no clear D gene. The V end lost 2 bases, the J end lost 7 bases, and 15 bases lay between the germline ends. In germline, CDR1 is ENHRY, CDR2 SYGVKD. The CDR3 contains 14 residues. The CDR3 sequence is CAISEENQLREQYF. CDR3 bases: TGTGCCATCAGTGAGGAGAATCAACTACGAGAGCAGTACTTC.

This clonotype was observed at least ten times. The chain joins TRBV10-3 to TRBJ2-1; 11 bases line up with TRBD2. The ends lost 0 bases at V and 2 bases at J; junction bases unmatched: 15. The CDR3 is made up of 21 amino acids. Germline V gene lookup returns CDR1 ENHRY and CDR2 SYGVKD. CDR3 residues: CAISESIVIGTSGGAYNEQFF. In DNA form, the CDR3 reads TGTGCCATCAGTGAGTCGATTGTGATTGGGACTAGCGGAGGGGCCTACAATGAGCAGTTCTTC.

This clonotype was seen repeatedly, ten times or more. This chain joins TRBV6-2 or TRBV6-3 and TRBJ2-1, with 15 bases that match TRBD2. Germline CDR1 reads MNHEY; CDR2 reads SVGEGT. This CDR3 spans 15 amino acids. Trimming at V came to 5 bases and at J to 7 bases, leaving 3 bases not matched to a gene. In nucleotides, the CDR3 is TGTGCCAGCAGTGATGGGACTAGCGGGGGGAATGAGCAGTTCTTC. Its protein is CASSDGTSGGNEQFF.

This clonotype was counted ten times or more. CDR3 nucleotide sequence: TGTGCCAGCAGCTTAGGGGCTGGGTTGGTGGGAAACACCATATATTTT. This sequence encodes CASSLGAGLVGNTIYF. This rearrangement joins TRBV7-2 to TRBJ1-3; D gene uncertain. V shed 1 base and J shed 4 bases, with 14 bases lying between them. This CDR3 is built from 16 residues. Per germline, CDR1 SGHTA and CDR2 FQGNSA.

This clonotype was found many times. This sequence joins TRBV12-5 and TRBJ2-2, with 10 bases identical to TRBD2. The CDR3 is 15 residues long. Germline assignment: CDR1 LGHNT and CDR2 FRNRAP. V lost 9 bases and J lost 5; bases outside the gene matches: 9. The CDR3 sequence: CASATSGTPTGELFF. The CDR3 DNA sequence: TGTGCTAGCGCCACTAGCGGGACTCCTACCGGGGAGCTGTTTTTT.